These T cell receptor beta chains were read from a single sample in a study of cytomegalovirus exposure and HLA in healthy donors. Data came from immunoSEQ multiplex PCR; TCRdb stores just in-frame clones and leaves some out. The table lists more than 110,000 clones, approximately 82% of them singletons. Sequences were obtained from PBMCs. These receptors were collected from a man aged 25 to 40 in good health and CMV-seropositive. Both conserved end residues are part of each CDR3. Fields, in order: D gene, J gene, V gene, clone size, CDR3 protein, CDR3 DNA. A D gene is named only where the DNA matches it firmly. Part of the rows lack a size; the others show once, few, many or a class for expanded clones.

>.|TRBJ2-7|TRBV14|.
CASSARLNRVLSYEQYF
TGTGCCAGCAGCGCAAGACTTAACAGGGTTCTCTCCTACGAGCAGTACTTC
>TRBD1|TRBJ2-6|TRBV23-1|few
CASSQPGQGLSGANVLTF
TGCGCCAGCAGTCAACCGGGACAGGGACTCTCTGGGGCCAACGTCCTGACTTTC
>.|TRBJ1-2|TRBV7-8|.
CASSLAAGNYGYTF
TGTGCCAGCAGCTTAGCGGCAGGGAACTACGGCTACACCTTC
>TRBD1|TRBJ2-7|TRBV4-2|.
CASSQDGDRHEQYF
TGTGCCAGCAGCCAAGATGGGGACAGACACGAGCAGTACTTC
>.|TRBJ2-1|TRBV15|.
CATSRDLGSGNEQFF
TGTGCCACCAGCAGAGATCTGGGTAGCGGCAATGAGCAGTTCTTC
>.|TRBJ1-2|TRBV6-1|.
CASSELGRDYGYTF
TGTGCCAGCAGTGAACTGGGTCGGGACTATGGCTACACCTTC
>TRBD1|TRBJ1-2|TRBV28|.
CASSSGQGDGYTF
TGTGCCAGCAGTTCGGGACAGGGAGATGGCTACACCTTC
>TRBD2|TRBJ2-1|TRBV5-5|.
CASSAGYRAGGHNEQFF
TGTGCCAGCAGCGCCGGGTACAGGGCGGGAGGACACAATGAGCAGTTCTTC
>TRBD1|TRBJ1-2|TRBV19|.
CASKEYEQGGSDGYTF
TGTGCCAGTAAGGAGTACGAGCAGGGGGGCTCGGATGGCTACACCTTC
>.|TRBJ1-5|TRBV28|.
CASSLQGSGNQPQHF
TGTGCCAGCAGTTTACAGGGGTCGGGCAATCAGCCCCAGCATTTT
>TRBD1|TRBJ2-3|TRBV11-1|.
CASSPGTGGDTQYF
TGTGCCAGCAGCCCTGGGACAGGTGGGGATACGCAGTATTTT
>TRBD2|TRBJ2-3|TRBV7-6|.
CASSLGPGREQDTQYF
TGTGCCAGCAGCTTAGGGCCTGGGCGGGAGCAAGATACGCAGTATTTT
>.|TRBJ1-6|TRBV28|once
CASTTERLTAYNSPLHF
TGTGCCAGCACCACCGAGCGTCTGACAGCATATAATTCACCCCTCCACTTT
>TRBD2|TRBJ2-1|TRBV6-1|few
CASSESTSGRNEQFF
TGTGCCAGCAGTGAAAGCACTAGCGGCCGCAATGAGCAGTTCTTC
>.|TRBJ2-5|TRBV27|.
CASSARQARGRAQYF
TGTGCCAGCAGTGCGCGACAGGCCCGGGGGAGGGCCCAGTACTTC
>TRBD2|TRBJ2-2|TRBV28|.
CASNSGGGTGELFF
TGTGCCAGTAATAGCGGGGGCGGCACCGGGGAGCTGTTTTTT
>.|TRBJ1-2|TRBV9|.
CASSVSGIVRDGYTF
TGTGCCAGCAGCGTATCCGGGATTGTAAGGGATGGCTACACCTTC